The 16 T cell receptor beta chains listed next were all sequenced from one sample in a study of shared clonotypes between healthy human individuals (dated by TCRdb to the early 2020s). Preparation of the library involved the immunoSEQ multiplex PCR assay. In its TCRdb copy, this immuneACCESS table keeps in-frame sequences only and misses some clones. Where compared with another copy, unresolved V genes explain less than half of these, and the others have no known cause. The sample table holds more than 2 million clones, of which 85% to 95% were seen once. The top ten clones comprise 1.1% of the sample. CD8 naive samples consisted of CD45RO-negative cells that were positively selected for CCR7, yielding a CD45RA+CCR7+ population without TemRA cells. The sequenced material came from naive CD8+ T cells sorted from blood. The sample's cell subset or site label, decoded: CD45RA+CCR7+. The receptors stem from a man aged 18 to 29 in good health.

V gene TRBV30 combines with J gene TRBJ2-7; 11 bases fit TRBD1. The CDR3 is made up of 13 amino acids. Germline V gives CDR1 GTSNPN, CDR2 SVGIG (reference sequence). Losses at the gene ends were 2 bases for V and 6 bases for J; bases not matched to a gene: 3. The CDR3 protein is CAWSLGTGGEQYF. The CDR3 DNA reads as TGTGCCTGGAGTCTAGGGACAGGGGGCGAGCAGTACTTC.

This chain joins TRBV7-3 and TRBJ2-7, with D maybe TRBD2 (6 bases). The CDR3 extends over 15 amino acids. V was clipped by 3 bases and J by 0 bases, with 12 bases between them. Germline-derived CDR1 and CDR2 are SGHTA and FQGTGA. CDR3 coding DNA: TGTGCCAGCAGCTTGGGCGGGGATACCTCCTACGAGCAGTACTTC. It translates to CASSLGGDTSYEQYF. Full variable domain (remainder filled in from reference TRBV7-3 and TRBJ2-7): GAGVSQTPSNKVTEKGKYVELRCDPISGHTALYWYRQSLGQGPEFLIYFQGTGAADDSGLPNDRFFAVRPEGSVSTLKIQRTERGDSAVYLCASSLGGDTSYEQYFGPGTRLTVT.

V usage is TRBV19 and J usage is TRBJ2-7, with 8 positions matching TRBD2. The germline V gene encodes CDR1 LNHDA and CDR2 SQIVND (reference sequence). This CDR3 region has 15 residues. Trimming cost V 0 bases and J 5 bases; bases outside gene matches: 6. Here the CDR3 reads CASSIDLGRADEQYF. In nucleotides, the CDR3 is TGTGCCAGTAGTATAGATCTCGGGAGGGCCGACGAGCAGTACTTC.

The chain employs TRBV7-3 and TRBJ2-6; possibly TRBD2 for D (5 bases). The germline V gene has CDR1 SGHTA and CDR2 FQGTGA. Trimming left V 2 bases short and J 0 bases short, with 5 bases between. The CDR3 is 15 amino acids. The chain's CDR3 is CASSLGSSGANVLTF. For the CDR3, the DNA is TGTGCCAGCAGCTTAGGGAGCTCTGGGGCCAACGTCCTGACTTTC. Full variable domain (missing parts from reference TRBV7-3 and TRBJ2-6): GAGVSQTPSNKVTEKGKYVELRCDPISGHTALYWYRQSLGQGPEFLIYFQGTGAADDSGLPNDRFFAVRPEGSVSTLKIQRTERGDSAVYLCASSLGSSGANVLTFGAGSRLTVL.

The CDR3 DNA follows: TGTGCCAGCAGTCCGTCTAGCGGGAGCTTTAGCTACGAGCAGTACTTC. This encodes CASSPSSGSFSYEQYF. The chain carries TRBV27 and TRBJ2-7; 10 bases agree with TRBD2. The CDR3 runs to 16 residues. CDR1 MNHEY and CDR2 SMNVEV come from the germline V gene (reference sequence). The V and J ends lost 5 bases and 3 bases, in that order; junction bases with no gene match: 10.

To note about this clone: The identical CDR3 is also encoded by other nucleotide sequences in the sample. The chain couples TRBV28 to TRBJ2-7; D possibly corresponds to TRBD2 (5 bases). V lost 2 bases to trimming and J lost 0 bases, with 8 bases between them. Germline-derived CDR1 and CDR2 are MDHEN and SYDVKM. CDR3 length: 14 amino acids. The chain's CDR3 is CASSLEGSSYEQYF. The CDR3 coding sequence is TGTGCCAGCAGTTTAGAGGGCAGCTCCTACGAGCAGTACTTC.

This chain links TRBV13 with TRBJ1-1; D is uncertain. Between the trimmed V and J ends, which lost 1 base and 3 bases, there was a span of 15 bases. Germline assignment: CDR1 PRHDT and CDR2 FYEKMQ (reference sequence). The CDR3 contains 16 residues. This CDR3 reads CASSLDMGKWDTEAFF. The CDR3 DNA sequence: TGTGCCAGCAGCTTAGATATGGGGAAGTGGGACACTGAAGCTTTCTTT.

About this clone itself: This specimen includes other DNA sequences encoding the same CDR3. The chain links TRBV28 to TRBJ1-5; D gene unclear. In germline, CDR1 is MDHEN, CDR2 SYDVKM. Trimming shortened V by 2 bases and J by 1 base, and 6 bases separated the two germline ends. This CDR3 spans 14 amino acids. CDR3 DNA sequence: TGTGCCAGCAGTTTACGAGGGAGCAATCAGCCCCAGCATTTT. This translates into CASSLRGSNQPQHF.

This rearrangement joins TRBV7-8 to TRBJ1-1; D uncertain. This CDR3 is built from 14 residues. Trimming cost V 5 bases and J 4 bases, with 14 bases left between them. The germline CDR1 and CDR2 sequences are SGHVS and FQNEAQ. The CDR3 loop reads CASSPPREITEAFF. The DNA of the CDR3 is TGTGCCAGCAGCCCCCCGAGGGAGATCACTGAAGCTTTCTTT.

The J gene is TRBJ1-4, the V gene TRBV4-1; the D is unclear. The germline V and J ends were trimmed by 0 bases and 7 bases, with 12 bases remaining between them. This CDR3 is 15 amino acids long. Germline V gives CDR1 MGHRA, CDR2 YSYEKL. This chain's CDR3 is CASSQDGTRGEKLFF. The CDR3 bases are TGCGCCAGCAGCCAAGATGGAACTCGGGGTGAAAAACTGTTTTTT.

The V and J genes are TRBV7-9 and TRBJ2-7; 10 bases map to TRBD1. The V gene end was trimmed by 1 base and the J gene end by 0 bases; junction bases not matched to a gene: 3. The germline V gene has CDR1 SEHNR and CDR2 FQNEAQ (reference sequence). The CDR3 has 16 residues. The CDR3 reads CASSLGGQGSSYEQYF. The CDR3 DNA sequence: TGTGCCAGCAGCTTAGGGGGACAGGGGAGCTCCTACGAGCAGTACTTC. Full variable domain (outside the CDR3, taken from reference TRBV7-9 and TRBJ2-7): DTGVSQNPRHKITKRGQNVTFRCDPISEHNRLYWYRQTLGQGPEFLTYFQNEAQLEKSRLLSDRFSAERPKGSFSTLEIQRTEQGDSAMYLCASSLGGQGSSYEQYFGPGTRLTVT.

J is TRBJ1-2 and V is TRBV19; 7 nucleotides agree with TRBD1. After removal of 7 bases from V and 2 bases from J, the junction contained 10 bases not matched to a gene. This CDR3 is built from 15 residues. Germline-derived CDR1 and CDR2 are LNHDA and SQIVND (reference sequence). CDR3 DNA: TGTGCCAGTACCCCGCTCGTAGGGGGCAACTATGGCTACACCTTC. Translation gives CASTPLVGGNYGYTF.

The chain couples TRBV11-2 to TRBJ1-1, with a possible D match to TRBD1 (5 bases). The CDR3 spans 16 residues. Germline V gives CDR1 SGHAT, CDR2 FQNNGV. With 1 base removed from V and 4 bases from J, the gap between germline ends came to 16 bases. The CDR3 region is CASSLGGGVGSTEAFF. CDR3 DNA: TGTGCCAGCAGCTTAGGAGGAGGGGTAGGTAGCACTGAAGCTTTCTTT.

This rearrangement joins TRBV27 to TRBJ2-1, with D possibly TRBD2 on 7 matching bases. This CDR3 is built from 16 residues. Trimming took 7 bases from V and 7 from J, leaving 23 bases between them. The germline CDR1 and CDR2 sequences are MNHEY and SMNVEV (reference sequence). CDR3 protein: CASKHWIGGQENEQFF. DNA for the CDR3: TGTGCCAGCAAACATTGGATCGGGGGGCAAGAGAATGAGCAGTTCTTC.

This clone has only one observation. The CDR3 loop reads CASSLDQGLDTQYF. Here the CDR3 DNA reads TGTGCCAGCAGCTTAGATCAGGGATTGGATACGCAGTATTTT. V usage is TRBV7-6 and J usage is TRBJ2-3, with D tentatively TRBD1 (5 bases). The V end lost 1 base, the J end lost 6 bases, and 11 bases lay between the germline ends. CDR3 size: 14 residues. Per the germline V gene, CDR1 is SGHVS and CDR2 is FNYEAQ. Variable domain in full (rest from reference TRBV7-6 and TRBJ2-3): GAGVSQSPRYKVTKRGQDVALRCDPISGHVSLYWYRQALGQGPEFLTYFNYEAQQDKSGLPNDRFSAERPEGSISTLTIQRTEQRDSAMYRCASSLDQGLDTQYFGPGTRLTVL.

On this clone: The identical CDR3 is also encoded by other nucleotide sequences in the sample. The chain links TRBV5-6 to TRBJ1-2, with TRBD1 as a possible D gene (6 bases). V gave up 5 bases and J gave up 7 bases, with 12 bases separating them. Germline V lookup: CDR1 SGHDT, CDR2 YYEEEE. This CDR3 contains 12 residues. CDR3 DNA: TGTGCCAGCAGTTCCGGGACATCTGGCTACACCTTC. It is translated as CASSSGTSGYTF.